Below are 26 T cell receptor beta chains sequenced from a single sample in a study of blood T cells in healthy people across ages. The second PCR ran 7 to 11 cycles with a sample-barcoded 5' primer and J-beta primers. TCRdb ran MiXCR on the 5' RACE reads and lists one entry per CDR3 protein. This table holds just over 800,000 distinct CDR3 sequences, around 62% found once. Sequencing was done on a sample of blood. These receptors originate from a young man in good health.

V usage is TRBV6-2 or TRBV6-3 and J usage is TRBJ2-1; 10 nucleotides match TRBD1. The CDR3 consists of 14 residues. V shed 6 bases, J shed 5 bases, and the junction held 4 bases outside the gene matches. CDR1 and CDR2 from the germline V gene are MNHEY and SVGEGT. Here the CDR3 reads CASRGDRGHNEQFF. DNA of the CDR3: TGTGCCAGCAGGGGGGACAGGGGACACAATGAGCAGTTCTTC.

This chain uses TRBV15 with TRBJ1-4; TRBD1 matches 7 bases. This CDR3 spans 15 amino acids. The V segment lost 3 bases and the J segment 7 bases; nucleotides outside the gene matches: 8. Germline V CDR1 and CDR2: LNHNV, YYDKDF (reference sequence). This CDR3 is CATSSLTGPGEKLFF. CDR3 DNA sequence: TGTGCCACCAGCAGCCTGACAGGGCCTGGTGAAAAACTGTTTTTT. Full variable domain (missing parts from reference TRBV15 and TRBJ1-4): DAMVIQNPRYQVTQFGKPVTLSCSQTLNHNVMYWYQQKSSQAPKLLFHYYDKDFNNEADTPDNFQSRRPNTSFCFLDIRSPGLGDTAMYLCATSSLTGPGEKLFFGSGTQLSVL.

The V and J genes are TRBV7-3 and TRBJ1-1, with a tentative D call TRBD1 (5 bases). Germline CDR1 and CDR2: SGHTA and FQGTGA. CDR3 length: 13 residues. V lost 4 bases and J lost 4, with 10 bases in between. The CDR3 spells CASSSNQGTEAFF. The CDR3 DNA is TGTGCCAGCAGCTCCAACCAGGGCACTGAAGCTTTCTTT.

Here the CDR3 DNA reads TGTGCCAGCATCCCCCGGGCAGGTACAGATACGCAGTATTTT. It yields the protein CASIPRAGTDTQYF. This chain links TRBV11-2 with TRBJ2-3; no reliable D call. CDR3 length equals 14 residues. The ends were cut back, 7 bases at V and 3 bases at J, with 14 bases in the middle. Germline values: CDR1 SGHAT, CDR2 FQNNGV.

This clonotype was observed a handful of times. This rearrangement joins TRBV29-1 to TRBJ2-6, with a possible D match to TRBD1 (5 bases). CDR1 and CDR2 (germline): SQVTM, ANQGSEA. The CDR3 runs 16 residues. V lost 3 bases and J lost 0, with 12 bases in between. CDR3 in DNA: TGCAGCGTTGAGGTCAGGGTTGTCTCTGGGGCCAACGTCCTGACTTTC. Encoded protein: CSVEVRVVSGANVLTF.

The gene calls are TRBV12-3 or TRBV12-4 and TRBJ2-5, with 15 bases lining up with TRBD2. This CDR3 spans 15 amino acids. Unmatched junction bases numbered 5, after V lost 9 bases and J lost 3 bases. CDR3: CASGGLAGGKETQYF. DNA of the CDR3: TGTGCCAGTGGAGGACTAGCGGGGGGGAAAGAGACCCAGTACTTC.

This rearrangement joins TRBV20-1 to TRBJ2-3; 9 bases map to TRBD2. CDR3 length equals 12 residues. The germline CDR1 and CDR2 sequences are DFQATT and SNEGSKA (reference sequence). The CDR3 nucleotides are TGCAATAGCGGGGGACACACAGATACGCAGTATTTT. This encodes CNSGGHTDTQYF.

J is TRBJ2-1 and V is TRBV30; either TRBD1 or TRBD2 may supply D (5 bases each). Per germline, CDR1 GTSNPN and CDR2 SVGIG (reference sequence). This CDR3 has 14 amino acids. V lost 5 bases, J lost 8 bases, and 19 bases lay in between. The CDR3 sequence is CAWGGLGVRDEQFF. CDR3 DNA sequence: TGTGCCTGGGGGGGTCTAGGCGTTCGCGATGAGCAGTTCTTC.

This clonotype has a handful of counts. This rearrangement joins TRBV12-3 or TRBV12-4 to TRBJ2-1; TRBD1 might be the D (5 bases). V was pared by 2 bases and J by 6 bases, with 8 bases between. This CDR3 contains 13 residues. CDR3 region: CASSLSGFNEQFF. The CDR3 DNA reads TGTGCCAGCAGTTTATCAGGGTTCAATGAGCAGTTCTTC.

V and J are TRBV28 and TRBJ2-6, with D unresolved. Trimming cost V 3 bases and J 0 bases, with 12 bases left between them. Germline V gene sequence: CDR1 MDHEN, CDR2 SYDVKM. The CDR3 has 17 amino acids. In nucleotides, the CDR3 is TGTGCCAGCAGTTTGGAGATTGGGTTCTCTGGGGCCAACGTCCTGACTTTC. Protein product: CASSLEIGFSGANVLTF.

This clonotype was counted ten times or more. The junction and the germline gene differ at one end; a read error may be behind it. This chain uses TRBV5-1 with TRBJ2-7, with 10 bases aligning to TRBD2. Germline lookup yields CDR1 SGHRS and CDR2 YFSETQ. The CDR3 loop spans 14 amino acids. The DNA of the CDR3 is TGTGCCAGCAGCTTAAGCGGGGGGGCCTACGAGCAGTACTTC. Translated: CASSLSGGAYEQYF. The variable domain in full, completed from reference TRBV5-1 and TRBJ2-7, reads KAGVTQTPRYLIKTRGQQVTLSCSPISGHRSVSWYQQTPGQGLQFLFEYFSETQRNKGNFPGRFSGRQFSNSRSEMNVSTLELGDSALYLCASSLSGGAYEQYFGPGTRLTVT.

The chain uses TRBV29-1 and TRBJ2-3, with a possible D match to TRBD2 (5 bases). Germline V gives CDR1 SQVTM, CDR2 ANQGSEA. The length of the CDR3 is 18 residues. Trimming cost V 2 bases and J 0 bases, with 21 bases left between them. The CDR3 DNA follows: TGCAGCGTTGAATATGCTAGCCTGAGCGATTCTAGCACAGATACGCAGTATTTT. It is translated as CSVEYASLSDSSTDTQYF.

The V and J genes are TRBV27 and TRBJ2-3; 13 bases align to TRBD2. V lost 4 bases, J lost 2 bases, and 9 bases stayed unmatched. CDR1 and CDR2 (germline): MNHEY, SMNVEV (reference sequence). The CDR3 runs to 18 residues. DNA for the CDR3: TGTGCCAGCAGTTCCGGACTAGCGGGGGCCTCTCTCACAGATACGCAGTATTTT. Amino acids: CASSSGLAGASLTDTQYF.

A note on this clonotype: A much larger clonotype is one base distant, so this may be a read error. V is TRBV4-2 and J is TRBJ2-5; possible D gene TRBD2, 6 bases. Germline assignment: CDR1 LGHNA and CDR2 YNFKEQ. The length of the CDR3 is 18 residues. The CDR3 nucleotides read TGTGCCAGCAGCCAAGATGTATCCGGCGGGGCAAAGCAGGAGATCCAGTACTTC. Amino acids: CASSQDVSGGAKQEIQYF.

The rearrangement joins TRBV7-9 to TRBJ2-1; D is unresolved. Per the germline V gene, CDR1 is SEHNR and CDR2 is FQNEAQ (reference sequence). This CDR3 comprises 11 residues. The V gene lost 8 bases and the J gene lost 10 bases, with 12 bases spanning the gap. The CDR3 DNA reads as TGTGCCAGCCCCCGAGGAAAGGAGCAGTTCTTC. Translated: CASPRGKEQFF.

The J gene is TRBJ2-3, the V gene TRBV12-3 or TRBV12-4; no clear D gene. V was pared by 6 bases and J by 9 bases, with 13 bases between. This CDR3 has 12 amino acids. This CDR3 is CASSTGVSTQYF. CDR3 nucleotide sequence: TGTGCCAGCAGCACTGGGGTATCAACGCAGTATTTT.

This chain uses TRBV9 with TRBJ2-3; 9 bases fit TRBD2. CDR1 is SGDLS and CDR2 is YYNGEE in the germline V gene. This CDR3 spans 16 amino acids. The V gene end was trimmed by 1 base and the J gene end by 1 base; junction bases not matched to a gene: 4. CDR3 region: CASSVTIAGGTDTQYF. In nucleotides, the CDR3 is TGTGCCAGCAGCGTAACGATAGCGGGGGGCACAGATACGCAGTATTTT.

The genes are TRBV6-2 or TRBV6-3 and TRBJ2-1; TRBD1 is a possible D gene (7 bases). Trimming pared 0 bases from V and 10 bases from J, leaving 22 bases between. The CDR3 has 17 residues. Germline-derived CDR1 and CDR2 are MNHEY and SVGEGT. CDR3 residues: CASSYSPGQHGGIEQFF. The DNA of the CDR3 is TGTGCCAGCAGTTACTCACCGGGACAGCACGGGGGCATCGAGCAGTTCTTC.

The chain links TRBV27 to TRBJ2-7, with D unclear. This CDR3 comprises 15 residues. CDR1 and CDR2 from the germline V gene are MNHEY and SMNVEV (reference sequence). V was pared by 3 bases and J by 0 bases, with 12 bases between. CDR3 in amino acids: CASSFSVGSSYEQYF. CDR3 DNA sequence: TGTGCCAGCAGTTTTTCGGTGGGAAGCTCCTACGAGCAGTACTTC.

Notes on this clonotype: A much larger clone lies one base from this, so it may be a read error. V is TRBV7-2 and J is TRBJ2-5; D may be TRBD1 or TRBD2 (5 bases each). This CDR3 has 15 residues. Deletions cut 2 bases from V and 11 bases from J, with 21 bases between. The germline V gene encodes CDR1 SGHTA and CDR2 FQGNSA. The DNA for the CDR3 is TGTGCCAGCAGCTTAATGGGGCTAGCCGAGAATGAGCAGTACTTC. This gives the protein CASSLMGLAENEQYF.

V and J are TRBV4-3 and TRBJ2-1; no clear D gene. The tail of the sequence fits TRBJ2-7 better, so the J call may be wrong. Germline V gene lookup returns CDR1 LGHNA and CDR2 YSLEER. This CDR3 is 16 amino acids long. DNA of the CDR3: TGCGCCAGCAGCCAAGACCGGGTGTTATGGGCCTACGAGCAGTACTTC. Translating gives CASSQDRVLWAYEQYF.

On this clonotype: A much larger clone is a single base away; this may be a read error. In nucleotides, the CDR3 is TGCGCCAGCAGCTTGGAGGGACAGGGAGACTATGGCTACCCCTTC. Amino acid sequence: CASSLEGQGDYGYPF. The chain has TRBV5-1 and TRBJ1-2; 9 bases align to TRBD1. CDR1 and CDR2 (germline): SGHRS, YFSETQ. This CDR3 has 15 amino acids. Supplemented by reference TRBV5-1 and TRBJ1-2, the full variable domain reads KAGVTQTPRYLIKTRGQQVTLSCSPISGHRSVSWYQQTPGQGLQFLFEYFSETQRNKGNFPGRFSGRQFSNSRSEMNVSTLELGDSALYLCASSLEGQGDYGYPFGSGTRLTVV.

The chain links TRBV20-1 to TRBJ1-6; 11 positions match TRBD1. V was pared by 7 bases and J by 10 bases, with 12 bases of the junction left unmatched. This CDR3 is built from 15 residues. The germline CDR1 and CDR2 sequences are DFQATT and SNEGSKA (reference sequence). The CDR3: CSGLRDRGKDSPLHF. The DNA for the CDR3 is TGCAGTGGATTACGGGACAGGGGGAAAGACTCACCCCTCCACTTT.

This chain links TRBV5-5 with TRBJ1-5; tentatively, D is TRBD1 (5 bases). CDR3 length equals 15 residues. The V and J ends lost 1 base and 5 bases respectively, with 13 bases between them. Germline V gives CDR1 SGHKS, CDR2 YYEKEE (reference sequence). The CDR3 spells CASSLWDARDQPQHF. CDR3 DNA: TGTGCCAGCAGCTTGTGGGACGCTCGTGATCAGCCCCAGCATTTT.

The chain has TRBV7-2 and TRBJ1-3, with D maybe TRBD1 (6 bases). CDR1 SGHTA and CDR2 FQGNSA come from the germline V gene. There are 16 residues in the CDR3. Trimming removed 0 bases at V and 1 base at J, with 10 bases between. CDR3 protein: CASSLALTGSGNTIYF. CDR3 bases: TGTGCCAGCAGCTTAGCGCTTACAGGGTCTGGAAACACCATATATTTT. Together with reference TRBV7-2 and TRBJ1-3, the CDR3 gives the full variable domain: GAGVSQSPSNKVTEKGKDVELRCDPISGHTALYWYRQSLGQGLEFLIYFQGNSAPDKSGLPSDRFSAERTGGSVSTLTIQRTQQEDSAVYLCASSLALTGSGNTIYFGEGSWLTVV.

This clonotype was observed a few times. The chain carries TRBV6-5 and TRBJ2-3; TRBD1 matches at 8 bases. This CDR3 is 16 amino acids long. J was trimmed by 2 bases and V by 6 bases; bases with no gene match: 10. The germline V gene has CDR1 MNHEY and CDR2 SVGAGI. DNA of the CDR3: TGTGCCAGCAGCCGCCGGACAGGGTCTTCCACAGATACGCAGTATTTT. Translation: CASSRRTGSSTDTQYF.